This record covers a single TCR beta chain. Antigen unknown. This sample is part of a study of T cell responses to AZD1222 COVID-19 vaccine. Study-wide context: Pooled samples include second doses given at about 4 or 12 weeks. Study outcomes and limitations: With two AZD1222 doses given, Spike-specific TCR breadth and depth both rose. Donors, mostly white British, included more females; clonal diversity was possibly underestimated.

Sequencing used immunoSEQ multiplex PCR; TCRdb keeps in-frame clones, though not all of them. The sample includes some 97,000 clones, over 90% of them seen just once. V lost 4 bases and J 1 base, leaving 13 bases between the germline ends. The length of the CDR3 is 15 residues. CDR1 SEHNR and CDR2 FQNEAQ come from the germline V gene (reference sequence). This material consisted of peripheral blood, taken on day 0 of AZD1222 vaccination. The chain uses TRBV7-9 and TRBJ1-1; maybe TRBD1 (6 bases). This receptor was taken from an adult in good health. CDR3 residues: CASSYYRAENTEAFF. DNA of the CDR3: TGTGCCAGCAGCTATTACAGGGCAGAGAACACTGAAGCTTTCTTT.